Sequencing of this TCR beta chain was carried out in a study of OX40 agonist ivuxolimab in advanced cancers. Study-level information: Ivuxolimab doses were 0.01, 0.1, 0.3, 1.5, 3 or 10 mg/kg every 2 weeks. People who had prior anti-PD-1, anti-PD-L1 or anti-CTLA-4 therapy could take part, and around 40% had some.

In the case of this clone: Its matching antigen is unknown.

Study-wide results and limits: Expanded clones tended on average to be more numerous among CD8+ T cells than CD4+.

Measured with immunoSEQ multiplex PCR; TCRdb has only the in-frame clones, and not every one. The sample holds 74,000 or so clones, 70% to 90% seen once. The CDR3 is made up of 17 amino acids. The rearrangement uses TRBV21-1 and TRBJ2-7; the table's D call TRBD2 went unverified against the DNA. TRBV21-1 is deemed a pseudogene. The source is an adult with an advanced solid tumor such as melanoma, head and neck, liver or kidney cancer. The sequences come from CD4+ or CD8+ T cells sorted from blood, collected in a trial of the OX40 agonist ivuxolimab. The CDR3 here is CASSKKFWGTATYEQYF. DNA for the CDR3: TGTGCCAGCAGCAAAAAATTCTGGGGGACTGCGACCTACGAGCAGTACTTC.